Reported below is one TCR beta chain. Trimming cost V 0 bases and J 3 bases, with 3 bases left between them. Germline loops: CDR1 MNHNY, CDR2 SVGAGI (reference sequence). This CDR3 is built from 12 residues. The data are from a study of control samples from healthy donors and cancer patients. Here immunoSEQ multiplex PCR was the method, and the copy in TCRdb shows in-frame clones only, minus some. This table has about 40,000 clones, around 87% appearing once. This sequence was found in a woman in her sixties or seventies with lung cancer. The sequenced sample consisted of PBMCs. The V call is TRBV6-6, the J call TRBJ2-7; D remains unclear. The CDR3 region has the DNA TGTGCCAGCAGTTACTCGTTCTACGAGCAGTACTTC. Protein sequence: CASSYSFYEQYF.